The present TCR beta chain was sequenced within a study of naive and memory T cell subsets. The library had UMIs added by 3' ligation of an oligonucleotide to TCR cDNA. Reverse transcription used DNase-treated unsorted total RNA, aiming for about 1 to 1000 ng. The SP2 primer and nested alpha and beta constant region primers amplified ligated cDNA in four rounds. Blood and skin TCR RNA was reverse transcribed with alpha and beta constant primers. Each CDR3 protein is one row after TCRdb ran MiXCR on the 5' RACE reads. The sample includes roughly 62,000 distinct CDR3 sequences, approximately 8% of them seen just once. This clonotype occurred many times. This sequence was found in a female donor in good health.

The CDR3 is CASTEGPGLDNSPLHF. For the CDR3, the DNA is TGTGCCAGCACCGAAGGTCCGGGGCTAGATAATTCACCCCTCCACTTT. The J gene is TRBJ1-6, the V gene TRBV9; the D gene is possibly TRBD1 (5 bases). With 6 bases removed from V and 5 bases from J, the gap between germline ends came to 18 bases. CDR3 length: 16 amino acids. Germline CDR1 and CDR2: SGDLS and YYNGEE. Complete variable domain (other parts from reference TRBV9 and TRBJ1-6): DSGVTQTPKHLITATGQRVTLRCSPRSGDLSVYWYQQSLDQGLQFLIQYYNGEERAKGNILERFSAQQFPDLHSELNLSSLELGDSALYFCASTEGPGLDNSPLHFGNGTRLTVT.